These 6 T cell receptor beta chains came from one sample sequenced in a study of blood T cell repertoires in COVID-19. Generated by immunoSEQ multiplex PCR, the TCRdb table keeps only in-frame clones and is missing some. The table has roughly 150,000 clones, 80% to 90% seen once. Material for sequencing was PBMCs or T cells enriched from blood (not recorded which). The receptors here all came from a man aged 45-65 years who had recovered from COVID-19.

V gene TRBV19 combines with J gene TRBJ1-5; TRBD1 matches 9 bases. The CDR3 runs 14 residues. Trimming took 4 bases from V and 5 from J; bases not matched to a gene: 3. CDR1 is LNHDA, CDR2 SQIVND, per germline (reference sequence). The CDR3 nucleotides are TGTGCCAGTAGTACGGACAGGGGATATCAGCCCCAGCATTTT. It specifies CASSTDRGYQPQHF.

This clone was seen once. The chain recombines TRBV19 with TRBJ2-3, with 9 bases aligning to TRBD1. This CDR3 is 15 amino acids long. The germline V gene encodes CDR1 LNHDA and CDR2 SQIVND (reference sequence). Trimming removed 5 bases from V and 3 bases from J; junction bases left unmatched: 6. CDR3 DNA: TGTGCCAGTAGTTCACAGGGGGCAGGGACAGATACGCAGTATTTT. As protein: CASSSQGAGTDTQYF.

The V gene is TRBV5-6, the J gene TRBJ1-2; TRBD1 is a possible D gene (6 bases). The CDR3 consists of 13 residues. Germline values: CDR1 SGHDT, CDR2 YYEEEE. V lost 4 bases, J lost 8 bases, and 15 bases lay in between. Here the CDR3 DNA reads TGTGCCAGCAGCCAGGCCCAGGGGCAGGGCTACACCTTC. Its translation: CASSQAQGQGYTF.

This chain links TRBV27 with TRBJ1-1; 8 nucleotides agree with TRBD1. The CDR3 loop spans 13 amino acids. V lost 8 bases, J lost 11 bases, and 13 bases stayed unmatched. CDR1 and CDR2 from the germline V gene are MNHEY and SMNVEV (reference sequence). This CDR3 reads CASGYPIRGPAFF. The CDR3 DNA is TGTGCCAGCGGCTACCCGATCAGGGGGCCCGCTTTCTTT.

The chain uses TRBV19 and TRBJ1-2; D is perhaps TRBD1 (5 bases). CDR3 size: 16 residues. Per the germline V gene, CDR1 is LNHDA and CDR2 is SQIVND (reference sequence). V was trimmed by 0 bases and J by 4 bases, leaving 15 bases between them. The CDR3 sequence is CASSIDPLIGAYGYTF. The CDR3 DNA follows: TGTGCCAGTAGTATAGATCCCCTTATAGGGGCCTATGGCTACACCTTC.

This rearrangement joins TRBV11-3 to TRBJ2-5; 7 nucleotides align to TRBD2. V lost 0 bases, J lost 9 bases, and 10 bases stayed unmatched. Germline CDR1 is SGHNT and CDR2 is YENEEA. The CDR3 spans 15 residues. The CDR3 spells CASSLDLGREGPQYF. The CDR3, as DNA: TGTGCCAGCAGCTTAGATCTGGGCAGGGAGGGGCCCCAGTACTTC.